This T cell receptor (beta chain) is drawn from a study of T-cell memory formation after mild COVID-19 (dated by TCRdb to the early 2020s). Background on the whole study: TCR sequence clusters from the two donors were largely donor specific. The cohort comprised two young, previously healthy adult volunteers, one female and one male. Longitudinal TCRalpha and TCRbeta repertoire sequencing tracked T-cell clones expanding and contracting after mild COVID-19 in two donors.

Sequencing was carried out with an Illumina NovaSeq 6000. cDNA libraries for TCRalpha and TCRbeta were prepared by 5'RACE using constant-segment primers, with sample barcodes and unique molecular identifiers added. Trizol reagent was used to extract RNA from every sample. The libraries were amplified in two PCR steps, and the second step added a second sample barcode and Illumina TruSeq adapters. Sequencing of libraries was performed on an Illumina NovaSeq with 2 x 150 bp paired-end reads. Regarding the original processing steps: With migec v1.2.7, reads were demultiplexed and then collapsed into UMI-guided consensus sequences. Using mixcr v2.1.11, the UMI consensuses were aligned to TRA and TRB V and J templates and assembled into clonotypes. Expanded or contracted clonotypes were those called significant by both edgeR and NoisET, with noise models trained on biological replicates. edgeR calls used a false discovery rate-adjusted p below 0.01 and a log2 fold-change threshold of 1. As an exploratory analysis of dynamics, max-normalized trajectories of the 1000 most abundant clonotypes were examined by PCA with hierarchical clustering. Separately sequenced CD4+ and CD8+ repertoires were used to assign a CD4 or CD8 phenotype to each responding clone. TCRdb reprocessing: public reads trimmed at Q25 with fastp, clones called with MiXCR, in-frame beta chains kept. Each entry merges the rows of one CDR3 protein and shows their most common DNA and genes. Clone size and V and J calls follow TCRdb, not the original study. A total of around 420,000 distinct CDR3 sequences appear in this sample, more than 20% of them only once. Clones ranked in the top ten supply around 8.1% of the sample.

Broad study findings and their caveats: Some responding clones were detected in pre-infection memory, which suggested that pre-existing cross-reactive memory T cells had joined the SARS-CoV-2 response. Only a couple of mild cases were covered in the study, and larger cohorts including severe cases with pre-infection samples were considered necessary. The second-wave clones that peaked on day 37 were not confirmed to be SARS-CoV-2 specific. Contracting CD4+ clones turned up mainly in the CM and EM memory subsets, whereas EMRA was where CD8+ clones were enriched. Clones contracting from day 15 to 85 had balanced CD4/CD8 phenotypes, while a second wave expanding from day 15 to 37 was biased towards CD4+.

Worth noting for this clonotype: What antigen it recognizes has not been identified. Base-call qualities are not available, and no considerably larger clone is one nucleotide away.

The germline V gene (reference sequence) sets CDR1 to MNHNY and CDR2 to SVGAGI. The CDR3 contains 16 residues, cysteine and phenylalanine counted. CDR3 DNA is the only sequence kept; it has 48 bases, read in frame from the first base. V lost 6 bases and J lost 7 bases; the stretch between them is 24 bases long. Ficoll-Paque density gradient centrifugation was used to isolate PBMCs. Sequencing used PBMCs or a T cell subset sorted from them (not recorded which). The receptor's source is an adult woman who had mild COVID-19 (a few samples of this study predate the infection). The sample titles of this study are shuffled in the database, so cell type and time point are left out; the donor was told from shared clones. The rearrangement combines TRBV6-6 with TRBJ1-1; perhaps TRBD1 is the D gene, with 6 bases matching. The DNA sequence follows: TGTGCCAGCAGGGGGGCACGGGTCCGTTCCCGGGGTGAAGCTTTCTTT. Its amino acids are CASRGARVRSRGEAFF.